These 2 T cell receptor beta chains originate from one sample sequenced in a study of cytotoxic CD8 clonotypes in ibrutinib-treated CLL. Measured with immunoSEQ multiplex PCR; TCRdb has only the in-frame clones, and not every one. The sample yields fewer than 400,000 clones, 67% seen once. Sequencing used PBMCs, obtained after 36 months of ibrutinib treatment. These receptor sequences come from a human donor with chronic lymphocytic leukemia.

V is TRBV5-1 and J is TRBJ1-2; D not resolved. CDR1 and CDR2 (germline): SGHRS, YFSETQ. The CDR3 is 15 amino acids. V lost 1 base and J lost 0, with 10 bases in between. CDR3 amino acids: CASSLSSQANYGYTF. The CDR3 coding sequence is TGCGCCAGCAGCTTGTCTTCCCAAGCTAACTATGGCTACACCTTC.

The chain combines TRBV19 with TRBJ1-5; D perhaps matches TRBD1 (6 bases). Trimming removed 5 bases at V and 6 bases at J, with 11 bases between. Germline V gives CDR1 LNHDA, CDR2 SQIVND (reference sequence). The CDR3 is made up of 13 amino acids. This CDR3 is CASSGGGVQPQHF. For the CDR3, the DNA is TGTGCCAGTAGTGGAGGGGGGGTTCAGCCCCAGCATTTT.